This T cell receptor beta chain was recorded in a study of T cell responses to AZD1222 COVID-19 vaccine. Points from the study as a whole: Among those given AZD1222, only 6 or 7 were seropositive at baseline. In the spike-specific TCR repertoire, nearly half reportedly target unmutated variant regions.

The germline V gene encodes CDR1 SGDLS and CDR2 YYNGEE. The CDR3 totals 17 residues. The V and J ends lost 0 bases and 7 bases, in that order; junction bases with no gene match: 10. On this clone itself: Its antigen is undetermined.

Produced via immunoSEQ multiplex PCR; TCRdb's table is partial and in-frame only. The sample yields roughly 140,000 clones, 70% to 90% seen once. The source was peripheral blood, collected on day 0 of AZD1222 vaccination. The receptor was isolated from an adult in good health. The V and J genes are TRBV9 and TRBJ2-2; 9 bases are a match to TRBD1. CDR3 DNA: TGTGCCAGCAGCGTAGATCCCGGGACAGGGATACGCGGGGAGCTGTTTTTT. Encoded protein: CASSVDPGTGIRGELFF.